This T cell receptor (beta chain) comes out of a study of cytomegalovirus exposure and HLA in healthy donors. Study-level information: An earlier analysis identified approximately 110 million unique TCR beta sequences in 150 million to 200 million T cells.

With regard to this clone: Its target is not known.

Points from the study as a whole: The study designated roughly 150 TCR beta chains cytomegalovirus-associated. A later analysis found that most CMV-associated TCR beta chains appeared HLA-restricted.

Germline lookup yields CDR1 SGHAT and CDR2 FQNNGV. This CDR3 region has 11 residues. The V gene end was trimmed by 8 bases and the J gene end by 4 bases; junction bases not matched to a gene: 2. PCR used 60 Vbeta primers and 13 Jbeta primers. Method: immunoSEQ multiplex PCR; TCRdb's copy keeps in-frame clones and lacks some. The profile covers about 180,000 clones, with roughly 81% appearing a single time and approximately 4.4% taken by the ten largest. The V gene is TRBV11-2, the J gene TRBJ2-7; 7 bases line up with TRBD2. The sequenced sample was PBMCs. The clonotype originates from a woman aged 18-30 years in good health and CMV-seropositive. CDR3 coding DNA: TGTGCCAGCCGGGGGGTATACGAGCAGTACTTC. Translation: CASRGVYEQYF.